This T cell receptor (beta chain) was recorded in a study of T cells in women clearing cervical HPV infection (dated by TCRdb to the late 2010s). Describing the broader study: Cases were about 25 women with histologically confirmed HPV16-related CIN3 or worse, including a couple of invasive cancers. The exploratory proof-of-principle case-control study was nested within the Guanacaste HPV Natural History Study in Costa Rica and compared TCR repertoires across cervical HPV16 outcomes. Blood from cases was drawn at the visit where the lesion was first identified, while blood from controls was drawn once the infection was no longer detected. Cases were matched to controls by age within five years and by the year the sample was collected. Five blinded duplicates per group were added as quality controls, giving 60 or so samples: some 50 participants and some ten replicates. Among cases, blood sampling came a median of about 150 days after lesion detection, with an interquartile range of roughly 85 to 200 days. HLA typing was available for only a few women, so HLA type could not be excluded as a confounder. The controls were 25 women whose single incident HPV16 infection cleared within 12 months with no development of precancer or cancer. Cases had a median age of around 34 years compared with 37 to 40 for controls, and baseline characteristics showed no significant differences between the groups. The parent cohort enrolled about 10,000 women aged 18 or older in Guanacaste, Costa Rica, in 1993 to 1994 and followed the women for about 7 years. What the study reported, not specific to this receptor: The cross-sectional design could not show whether associations preceded infection or resulted from it; effector/memory subsets and HPV-specific T cells were not isolated. CIN3+ cases had significantly higher TCR repertoire richness than controls across sequencing depths, but evenness did not differ between the groups. Random forest classifiers that combined richness and V gene abundances separated cases from controls with an estimated AUC of less than 0.85. Because the number of T cells per sample was unknown, the richness differences could reflect varying T-cell content rather than repertoire biology.

Details on this clone: What this receptor recognizes is not known.

Every participant had a single incident cervical HPV16 infection, and women with prevalent HPV16 infections were excluded. Cervical HPV DNA was detected with MY09/MY11 PCR, and genotyping was done by dot-blot hybridization. Approximately 16 mL of heparinized blood were centrifuged, and the buffy coat was split into aliquots, frozen at -30 degrees C, and then kept at -80 degrees C. QIAGEN kits were used to extract genomic DNA from the buffy coat specimens. TCR beta CDR3 regions were amplified by multiplex PCR using the immunoSEQ assay from an average of 1200 ng genomic DNA per sample. The assay corrected primer bias using a complete synthetic TCR repertoire to establish an amplification baseline. The amplicons were sequenced using the Illumina platform. As for the authors' bioinformatics: Sequences were error-corrected by clustering with frequency ratios and a modified nearest-neighbor algorithm, then analyzed in the immunoSEQ Analyzer with IMGT gene definitions. At each rarefaction depth, TCR richness and evenness were averaged over 20 rarefaction repeats, and samples with fewer sequences than the depth were excluded. Wilcoxon rank sum tests with FDR correction were used to compare V, D and J gene relative abundances between the groups. For the blinded duplicates, the intraclass correlation was over 95% for TCR richness and averaged roughly 79% across 70 or so gene segments. As stored in TCRdb, this immuneACCESS dataset retains in-frame rearrangements with V and J assigned. A fraction of the clones does not appear; measured against another copy, unresolved V genes explain less than half of the discrepancy, and the remainder lacks a known reason. V and J calls and clone size are those listed in that table; D and trimming were worked out from the DNA. The table of this sample itemizes some 46,000 clones. The ten largest clones represent less than 40% of the sample.

The origin of this receptor is a woman between 18 and 69 years old with a cervical HPV16 infection that either progressed to CIN3+ or cleared (not recorded which). Sequencing input: blood buffy coat.

The CDR3 has the sequence CASSLSRAGEQYF. The CDR3 DNA, read in part, is TGTGCCAGCTCACTGTCCAGGGCCGGCGAG. The rearranged segments are TRBV18 and TRBJ2-7; TRBD1 is possibly the D segment (5 matching bases). The CDR3 is cut off 3 residues early in the read; its end comes from the germline J gene. The trim is 4 bases for V and 6 bases for J, with a gap of 13 bases between the germline ends. From a lookup of the germline V gene, CDR1 and CDR2 are KGHSH and LQKENI. The CDR3 spans 13 residues, from the cysteine through the phenylalanine. The CDR3 was read in part: 30 bases, with the frame set at base 1.